This TCR beta chain was observed in a study of breast tumors, draining lymph nodes, adjacent tissues. The study, taken as a whole, reports: Tumor TCR diversity was below lymph nodes but above nontumor tissue. Tumor T cell lymph node origin was a supported hypothesis, not proven. Findings are consistent with lymph node origin and intratumoral expansion of most tumor T cells. Luminal-like breast cancer showed significantly greater tumor-nontumor repertoire similarity than basal-like breast cancer did.

MiXCR, run by TCRdb on the multiplex PCR reads, gives a single entry per CDR3 protein. This table has 13,000 or so distinct CDR3 sequences, 45% to 50% appearing once. By proportion, this clonotype is medium-sized. Its antigen remains unidentified. Sequenced sample: tumor-adjacent breast tissue. This clonotype was sampled from a female donor with breast cancer. Some clones in this sample may be carry-over from other donors' samples.

The CDR3 DNA is TGCGCCAGCAGCTTAGGGCCGTCAGGGCCCTTGGAGCCCCAGCATTTT. Translation gives CASSLGPSGPLEPQHF. The chain joins TRBV5-1 to TRBJ1-5, with D perhaps matching TRBD1 (5 bases). Germline V gene data show CDR1 as SGHRS and CDR2 as YFSETQ. There are 16 residues in the CDR3. Trimming left V 2 bases short and J 8 bases short, with 20 bases between.